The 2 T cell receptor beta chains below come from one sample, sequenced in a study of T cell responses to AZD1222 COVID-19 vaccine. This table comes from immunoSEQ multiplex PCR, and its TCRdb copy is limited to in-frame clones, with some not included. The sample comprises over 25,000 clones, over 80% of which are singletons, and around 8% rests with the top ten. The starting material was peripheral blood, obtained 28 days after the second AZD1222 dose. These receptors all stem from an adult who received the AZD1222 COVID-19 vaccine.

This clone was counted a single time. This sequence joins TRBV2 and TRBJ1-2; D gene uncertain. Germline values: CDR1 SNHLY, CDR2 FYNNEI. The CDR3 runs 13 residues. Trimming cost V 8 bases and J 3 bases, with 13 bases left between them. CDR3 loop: CASHGRPDYGYTF. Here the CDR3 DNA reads TGTGCCAGCCACGGACGGCCCGACTATGGCTACACCTTC.

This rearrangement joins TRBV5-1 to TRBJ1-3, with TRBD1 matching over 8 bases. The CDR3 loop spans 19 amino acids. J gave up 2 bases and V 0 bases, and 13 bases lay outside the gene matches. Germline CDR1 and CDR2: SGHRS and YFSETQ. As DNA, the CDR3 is TGCGCCAGCAGCTTGGCCGGGACAGGTCACCCAGCCGCTGGAAACACCATATATTTT. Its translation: CASSLAGTGHPAAGNTIYF.